This TCR beta chain is from a study of regulatory T cells in long-lasting Graves disease. V lost 0 bases to trimming and J lost 2 bases, with 9 bases between them. Germline values: CDR1 SGHRS, CDR2 YFSETQ. The CDR3 covers 15 residues. Time point denoted: persistent/refractory GD, antithyroid drugs over 5 years with positive TRAb. PBMC-derived RNA was used for the TCR library. Library construction for TCR beta used iRepertoire HTBI primers and Arm-PCR of CDR3 regions. TCRdb reprocessed the multiplex PCR reads with MiXCR, giving one entry per CDR3 protein. The sample yields 350,000 to 500,000 distinct CDR3 sequences, around 20% seen once.

This TCR came from a female donor with Graves disease. Sample: peripheral blood mononuclear cells (PBMCs), taken when the disease was refractory, from a patient treated with antithyroid drugs. The rearrangement uses TRBV5-1 and TRBJ1-3; D not resolved. The CDR3 coding sequence is TGCGCCAGCAGCTTGGCCGGGGATCCTGGAAACACCATATATTTT. Protein: CASSLAGDPGNTIYF.